Shown below are 16 T cell receptor beta chains from a single sample sequenced in a study of cytomegalovirus exposure and HLA in healthy donors. Vbeta (60) and Jbeta (13) primers were used in the PCR. Sequenced by immunoSEQ multiplex PCR; TCRdb stores in-frame clones only, minus some. There are around 270,000 clones in the sample; around 80% occur only once, and less than 0.4% lies in the top ten. Material for sequencing was PBMCs. These receptors all stem from a girl aged 2-15 years in good health and CMV-seronegative.

The V and J genes are TRBV20-1 and TRBJ1-2, with D possibly matching TRBD1 (6 bases). The V gene's germline CDR1 is DFQATT and CDR2 SNEGSKA (reference sequence). CDR3 length: 9 amino acids. CDR3 nucleotides: TGCAAAGGGGGCTATGGCTACACCTTC. This translates into CKGGYGYTF.

This clone occurred a few times. J is TRBJ1-1 and V is TRBV27; possibly TRBD1 for D (5 bases). CDR3 length equals 14 residues. The V end lost 6 bases, the J end lost 3 bases, and 14 bases lay between the germline ends. The germline V gene encodes CDR1 MNHEY and CDR2 SMNVEV (reference sequence). The CDR3 nucleotides read TGTGCCAGCAGCCAGTTAGGAGGGGACACTGAAGCTTTCTTT. Translating it yields CASSQLGGDTEAFF.

The J gene is TRBJ2-3, the V gene TRBV7-3, with D tentatively TRBD2 (6 bases). The CDR3 has 16 residues. Trimming shortened V by 1 base and J by 6 bases, and 17 bases separated the two germline ends. Per germline, CDR1 SGHTA and CDR2 FQGTGA. CDR3 sequence reads: CASSLNGGLNPDTQYF. CDR3 nucleotide sequence: TGTGCCAGCAGCTTAAACGGAGGGCTGAATCCGGATACGCAGTATTTT. Supplemented by reference TRBV7-3 and TRBJ2-3, the full variable domain reads GAGVSQTPSNKVTEKGKYVELRCDPISGHTALYWYRQSLGQGPEFLIYFQGTGAADDSGLPNDRFFAVRPEGSVSTLKIQRTERGDSAVYLCASSLNGGLNPDTQYFGPGTRLTVL.

The chain couples TRBV7-6 to TRBJ2-1, with D perhaps matching TRBD1 (5 bases). There are 15 residues in the CDR3. Per germline, CDR1 SGHVS and CDR2 FNYEAQ. The V gene lost 5 bases and the J gene lost 0 bases, with 11 bases spanning the gap. The CDR3 here is CASSHGQSSYNEQFF. The CDR3 region has the DNA TGTGCCAGCAGCCATGGACAAAGCTCCTACAATGAGCAGTTCTTC.

V is TRBV25-1 and J is TRBJ1-1; perhaps TRBD1 as D (5 bases). Between the trimmed V and J ends, which lost 7 bases and 11 bases, there was a span of 20 bases. Germline V gene sequence: CDR1 MGHDK, CDR2 SYGVNS. CDR3 length equals 13 residues. The CDR3 is CASIPEGSRGAFF. The DNA of the CDR3 is TGTGCCAGCATTCCCGAGGGCTCGCGGGGGGCTTTCTTT.

J is TRBJ2-7 and V is TRBV5-1; the match to TRBD2 covers 13 bases. The junction had 2 bases not matched to a gene; V was cut back by 4 bases and J by 1 base. Germline values: CDR1 SGHRS, CDR2 YFSETQ. This CDR3 is 15 amino acids long. CDR3 in amino acids: CASSRTSGGSYEQYF. The CDR3 region has the DNA TGCGCCAGCAGCCGGACTAGCGGGGGATCCTACGAGCAGTACTTC.

The genes are TRBV4-1 and TRBJ1-1, with 7 bases aligning to TRBD1. In germline, CDR1 is MGHRA, CDR2 YSYEKL. The CDR3 is made up of 13 amino acids. V dropped 4 bases and J dropped 8; count of bases not matched to a gene: 7. The CDR3 reads CASSPEGAIEAFF. The CDR3 coding sequence is TGCGCCAGCAGCCCAGAGGGGGCAATAGAAGCTTTCTTT.

The chain is built from TRBV30 and TRBJ2-7; D possibly corresponds to TRBD2 (5 bases). V lost 7 bases to trimming and J lost 3 bases, with 16 bases between them. The CDR3 has 13 amino acids. CDR1 and CDR2 from the germline V gene are GTSNPN and SVGIG (reference sequence). DNA for the CDR3: TGTGCCTTAGAGCGGCTCCCGCTCTACGAGCAGTACTTC. Amino acid sequence: CALERLPLYEQYF.

Only one count was recorded for this clone. The chain combines TRBV11-2 with TRBJ1-2; D call uncertain. V lost 6 bases, J lost 4 bases, and 27 bases lay in between. The CDR3 extends over 18 amino acids. The germline CDR1 and CDR2 sequences are SGHAT and FQNNGV. DNA of the CDR3: TGTGCCAGCAGTTCTTGGCGCGGGCCAGCTCAAGCGGGCTATGGCTACACCTTC. This gives the protein CASSSWRGPAQAGYGYTF. Looking up the rest from reference TRBV11-2 and TRBJ1-2 gives the full variable domain: EAGVAQSPRYKIIEKRQSVAFWCNPISGHATLYWYQQILGQGPKLLIQFQNNGVVDDSQLPKDRFSAERLKGVDSTLKIQPAKLEDSAVYLCASSSWRGPAQAGYGYTFGSGTRLTVV.

The chain has TRBV6-1 and TRBJ1-5; TRBD1 is a possible D gene (6 bases). The CDR3 is 13 amino acids. Germline V gene data show CDR1 as MNHNS and CDR2 as SASEGT. The V gene lost 7 bases and the J gene lost 6 bases, with 13 bases spanning the gap. The CDR3 DNA reads TGTGCCAGCATGGCAGGGGTAGGTCAGCCCCAGCATTTT. Translating gives CASMAGVGQPQHF.

This clone was detected only once. The V and J genes are TRBV6-5 and TRBJ2-5; 7 bases fit TRBD2. Trimming at V came to 6 bases and at J to 4 bases, leaving 11 bases not matched to a gene. Germline CDR1 and CDR2: MNHEY and SVGAGI. The CDR3 is made up of 15 amino acids. CDR3 protein: CASSLNRDYGETQYF. The DNA for the CDR3 is TGTGCCAGCAGCCTAAACCGGGACTATGGAGAGACCCAGTACTTC.

The J gene is TRBJ2-3, the V gene TRBV5-1, with TRBD2 matching 7 bases. V lost 4 bases to trimming and J lost 0 bases; unmatched junction nucleotides: 5. Germline V gene data show CDR1 as SGHRS and CDR2 as YFSETQ. This CDR3 contains 15 residues. CDR3 region: CASSGGEGSTDTQYF. The CDR3 nucleotides read TGCGCCAGCAGCGGTGGGGAGGGAAGCACAGATACGCAGTATTTT.

The chain uses TRBV19 and TRBJ1-5, with D maybe TRBD1 (5 bases). The length of the CDR3 is 15 residues. Germline CDR1 is LNHDA and CDR2 is SQIVND (reference sequence). Trimming removed 10 bases at V and 2 bases at J, with 18 bases between. The CDR3 nucleotides are TGTGCCACAGTAGGCAGGGCGGATGGCAATCAGCCCCAGCATTTT. It encodes CATVGRADGNQPQHF. Drawing the rest from reference TRBV19 and TRBJ1-5, the complete variable domain is DGGITQSPKYLFRKEGQNVTLSCEQNLNHDAMYWYRQDPGQGLRLIYYSQIVNDFQKGDIAEGYSVSREKKESFPLTVTSAQKNPTAFYLCATVGRADGNQPQHFGDGTRLSIL.

The chain employs TRBV13 and TRBJ2-7; possibly TRBD1 or TRBD2 for D (7 bases each). Trimming removed 4 bases from V and 4 bases from J, with 11 bases in between. Germline V lookup: CDR1 PRHDT, CDR2 FYEKMQ (reference sequence). The CDR3 sequence is 13 residues long. CDR3 bases: TGTGCCAGCAGCTCAGGGGGGGCTTACGAGCAGTACTTC. Amino acid sequence: CASSSGGAYEQYF.

The chain links TRBV4-2 to TRBJ2-4; TRBD2 aligns across 11 bases. This CDR3 has 17 amino acids. Germline V gene sequence: CDR1 LGHNA, CDR2 YNFKEQ. V lost 3 bases to trimming and J lost 3 bases; unmatched junction nucleotides: 7. CDR3 loop: CASSQGGLADLKNIQYF. In DNA, the CDR3 is TGTGCCAGCAGCCAGGGGGGACTAGCGGACCTCAAAAACATTCAGTACTTC.

The J gene is TRBJ1-1, the V gene TRBV10-1, with D possibly TRBD1 on 6 matching bases. The CDR3 spans 17 residues. The V end lost 0 bases, the J end lost 2 bases, and 16 bases lay between the germline ends. CDR1 and CDR2 (germline): WNHNN, SYGVQD (reference sequence). The CDR3: CASSESRSKGGNTEAFF. The CDR3 DNA sequence: TGCGCCAGCAGTGAGTCAAGGTCGAAAGGGGGAAACACTGAAGCTTTCTTT.